One T cell receptor (beta chain) is described in this entry. The trim removed 1 base at V and 5 bases at J, leaving 9 bases unmatched. CDR1 is LGHNA, CDR2 YSLEER, per germline. CDR3 length: 16 residues. This entry comes from a study of OX40 agonist ivuxolimab in advanced cancers. For the study at large: At around 83% male, the cohort had a mean age of approximately 64 years, ranging from about 20 to 80.

Method: immunoSEQ multiplex PCR; TCRdb's copy keeps in-frame clones and lacks some. The data hold roughly 48,000 clones, with more than 80% observed a single time. The chain employs TRBV4-3 and TRBJ1-2, with 8 bases matching TRBD1. The TCR originated in an adult with an advanced solid tumor such as melanoma, head and neck, liver or kidney cancer. Sequenced material: CD4+ or CD8+ T cells sorted from blood, taken in a trial of the OX40 agonist ivuxolimab. The CDR3, as DNA: TGCGCCAGCAGCCAAGCGCCCGGACAGGGACGGTATGGCTACACCTTC. Translation: CASSQAPGQGRYGYTF.